This TCR beta chain was recovered during a study of shared clonotypes between healthy human individuals. Study in general: Three CD4 naive, three CD4 memory, two CD8 naive and one CD8 memory plate were used per donor. Study-wide points: Generation probabilities of non-shared clonotypes were lower (relative to those shared by all four donors).

How the authors handled the data: ImmunoSEQ gave junction-only sequences without quality scores, so filtering differed. Profiling relied on immunoSEQ multiplex PCR, and the TCRdb table lists in-frame clones only, not all of them. V, J and clone size are taken as reported in that table, and D and trimming were inferred from the DNA itself. Altogether approximately 2.3 million clones are present, 80% to 95% being singletons, with the ten largest covering under 0.45%. Turning to this clone: The antigen remains unidentified. Other DNA sequences from this sample encode an identical CDR3 as well.

With 5 bases clipped from V and 2 bases from J, the junction kept 8 bases outside the gene matches. This CDR3 comprises 16 residues. Germline V gene lookup returns CDR1 SGHAT and CDR2 FQNNGV. The sequence came from a man aged 18 to 30 in good health. Some clones in this sample may be carry-over from other donors' samples. The sequencing input was naive CD4+ T cells from PBMCs. Subset given: CD45RA+ positively selected. V is TRBV11-2 and J is TRBJ2-2, with 7 bases identical to TRBD2. The CDR3 region has the DNA TGTGCCAGCAGCCAGCGGGGCAGTGGCAACACCGGGGAGCTGTTTTTT. It translates to CASSQRGSGNTGELFF. The whole variable domain, remainder taken from reference TRBV11-2 and TRBJ2-2, is EAGVAQSPRYKIIEKRQSVAFWCNPISGHATLYWYQQILGQGPKLLIQFQNNGVVDDSQLPKDRFSAERLKGVDSTLKIQPAKLEDSAVYLCASSQRGSGNTGELFFGEGSRLTVL.